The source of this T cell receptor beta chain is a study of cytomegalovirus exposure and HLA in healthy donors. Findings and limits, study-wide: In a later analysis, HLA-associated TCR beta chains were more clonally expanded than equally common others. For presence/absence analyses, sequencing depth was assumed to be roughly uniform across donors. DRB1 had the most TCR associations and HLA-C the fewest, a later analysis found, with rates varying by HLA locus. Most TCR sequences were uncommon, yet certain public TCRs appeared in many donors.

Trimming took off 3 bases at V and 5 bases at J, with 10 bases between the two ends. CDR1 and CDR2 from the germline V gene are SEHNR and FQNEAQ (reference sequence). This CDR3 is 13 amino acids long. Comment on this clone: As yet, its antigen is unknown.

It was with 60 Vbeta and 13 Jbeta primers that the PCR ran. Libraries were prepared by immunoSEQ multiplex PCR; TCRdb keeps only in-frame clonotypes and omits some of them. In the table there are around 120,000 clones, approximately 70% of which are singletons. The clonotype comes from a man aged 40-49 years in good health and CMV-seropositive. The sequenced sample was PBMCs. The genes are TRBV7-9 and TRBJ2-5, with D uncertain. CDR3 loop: CASSLSDSETQYF. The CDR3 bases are TGTGCCAGCAGCTTGTCCGACTCGGAGACCCAGTACTTC.